The 22 T cell receptor beta chains in this list originate from one sample, sequenced in a study of T cells after yellow fever vaccination. In TCRdb, the 5' RACE reads were re-called with MiXCR into one record per CDR3 protein. The data show some 340,000 distinct CDR3 sequences, about 10% seen once. The input for sequencing was CD4+ T cells sorted from PBMCs, taken 45 days after the yellow fever booster vaccination. The origin of the receptors is a man aged 18 to 29 who received the YFV17D yellow fever vaccine.

The chain has TRBV28 and TRBJ2-7; D call uncertain. This CDR3 is 12 amino acids long. Trimming took 5 bases from V and 2 from J, leaving 7 bases between them. Germline CDR1 is MDHEN and CDR2 is SYDVKM. The CDR3 nucleotides are TGTGCCAGCAGTCCCAATACCTACGAGCAGTACGTC. Translation: CASSPNTYEQYV.

This clonotype has at least ten counts. The rearrangement joins TRBV4-3 to TRBJ2-3, with TRBD2 identical over 9 bases. The CDR3 is 17 residues long. The V gene's germline CDR1 is LGHNA and CDR2 YSLEER. J lost 6 bases, V lost 0 bases, and 10 bases had no gene match. CDR3 DNA sequence: TGCGCCAGCAGCCAAGATGTAGGCGGGGGGGCGATCGATACGCAGTATTTT. This gives the protein CASSQDVGGGAIDTQYF.

The chain employs TRBV5-6 and TRBJ2-3, with TRBD2 as a possible D gene (5 bases). Trimming stripped 2 bases from V and 2 bases from J, with 9 bases between. From germline, CDR1 is SGHDT and CDR2 YYEEEE. The CDR3 runs 14 residues. The CDR3 DNA follows: TGTGCCAGCAGCTTTGAGGGTTACACAGATACGCAGTATTTT. Its protein product is CASSFEGYTDTQYF.

The chain links TRBV7-6 to TRBJ2-3; TRBD2 matches 9 bases. CDR1 SGHVS and CDR2 FNYEAQ come from the germline V gene. V dropped 4 bases and J dropped 3; count of bases not matched to a gene: 5. CDR3 length equals 15 residues. CDR3 sequence (DNA): TGTGCCAGCAGCTCCAGCGGGGGGCAGACAGATACGCAGTATTTT. The encoded protein is CASSSSGGQTDTQYF.

This clonotype occurred a few times. The chain carries TRBV7-2 and TRBJ1-1, with D possibly TRBD1 on 5 matching bases. Germline loops: CDR1 SGHTA, CDR2 FQGNSA. This CDR3 spans 15 amino acids. V lost 1 base, J lost 2 bases, and 11 bases lay in between. The CDR3 DNA follows: TGTGCCAGCAGCTTAGTGCCAGGGCCCAACACTGAAGCTTTCTTT. Residues: CASSLVPGPNTEAFF.

This sequence joins TRBV7-7 and TRBJ2-5; D may match TRBD1 or TRBD2 (5 bases each). CDR1 is SSHAT, CDR2 FNYEAQ, per germline (reference sequence). The CDR3 spans 15 residues. Trimming took 3 bases from V and 2 from J, leaving 13 bases between them. Written as DNA, the CDR3 is TGTGCCAGCAGCTTTCAGTGGGGGAATCAAGAGACCCAGTACTTC. Its translation: CASSFQWGNQETQYF. Drawing the rest from reference TRBV7-7 and TRBJ2-5, the complete variable domain is GAGVSQSPRYKVTKRGQDVTLRCDPISSHATLYWYQQALGQGPEFLTYFNYEAQPDKSGLPSDRFSAERPEGSISTLTIQRTEQRDSAMYRCASSFQWGNQETQYFGPGTRLLVL.

This clonotype has only a few counts. This chain connects TRBV5-5 to TRBJ1-5; D is unresolved. This CDR3 has 13 amino acids. V lost 5 bases and J lost 1, with 7 bases in between. Looked up from germline, CDR1 is SGHKS and CDR2 is YYEKEE (reference sequence). This CDR3 is CASSTDSNQPQHF. CDR3 DNA: TGTGCCAGCAGTACGGACAGCAATCAGCCCCAGCATTTT.

This clonotype appeared many times. The V gene is TRBV5-1, the J gene TRBJ1-6, with no clear D. Germline lookup yields CDR1 SGHRS and CDR2 YFSETQ. The CDR3 spans 13 residues. Between the trimmed V and J ends, which lost 4 bases and 10 bases, there was a span of 12 bases. The CDR3 protein is CASSKEVGSPLHF. The DNA for the CDR3 is TGCGCCAGCAGCAAAGAAGTAGGATCACCCCTCCACTTT.

The chain joins TRBV13 to TRBJ2-4; D is ambiguous. This CDR3 has 12 amino acids. V was pared by 5 bases and J by 3 bases, with 5 bases between. Germline loops: CDR1 PRHDT, CDR2 FYEKMQ (reference sequence). Here the CDR3 reads CASSSYKNIQYF. As DNA, the CDR3 is TGTGCCAGCAGCAGCTACAAAAACATTCAGTACTTC. Together with reference TRBV13 and TRBJ2-4, the CDR3 gives the full variable domain: AAGVIQSPRHLIKEKRETATLKCYPIPRHDTVYWYQQGPGQDPQFLISFYEKMQSDKGSIPDRFSAQQFSDYHSELNMSSLELGDSALYFCASSSYKNIQYFGAGTRLSVL.

V and J are TRBV10-1 and TRBJ2-2; D unresolved. The CDR3 totals 15 residues. Germline loops: CDR1 WNHNN, CDR2 SYGVQD (reference sequence). Between the trimmed V and J ends, which lost 2 bases and 6 bases, there was a span of 13 bases. The CDR3 coding sequence is TGCGCCAGCAGTGAGATTCTAGGTTCACCCGGGGAGCTGTTTTTT. The encoded protein is CASSEILGSPGELFF.

The chain is built from TRBV6-1 and TRBJ2-7; perhaps TRBD2 as D (6 bases). V shed 6 bases and J shed 0 bases, with 15 bases lying between them. The CDR3 length is 15 residues. Germline V gives CDR1 MNHNS, CDR2 SASEGT. The CDR3 loop is CASREGLRDSYEQYF. DNA for the CDR3: TGTGCCAGCAGGGAGGGGCTCAGGGACTCCTACGAGCAGTACTTC.

The chain is built from TRBV3-1 and TRBJ1-2; D call uncertain. The V end lost 4 bases, the J end lost 4 bases, and 13 bases lay between the germline ends. From germline, CDR1 is LGHDT and CDR2 YNNKEL (reference sequence). The CDR3 totals 14 residues. The CDR3: CASSRTGSGYGYTF. The CDR3, as DNA: TGTGCCAGCAGCCGGACTGGGAGCGGCTATGGCTACACCTTC.

This clonotype was counted many times. CDR3 region: CASSLSGGSDTQYF. The DNA for the CDR3 is TGTGCCAGCAGCCTTAGCGGGGGATCAGATACGCAGTATTTT. The rearrangement links TRBV7-9 to TRBJ2-3; 9 nucleotides align to TRBD2. J was trimmed by 4 bases and V by 5 bases; bases with no gene match: 4. This CDR3 has 14 amino acids. Germline V gene sequence: CDR1 SEHNR, CDR2 FQNEAQ (reference sequence).

This clonotype was detected only a few times. The gene calls are TRBV6-6 and TRBJ2-7, with D unresolved. CDR1 and CDR2 from the germline V gene are MNHNY and SVGAGI (reference sequence). The CDR3 spans 15 residues. Trimming took 2 bases from V and 0 from J, leaving 11 bases between them. For the CDR3, the DNA is TGTGCCAGCAGTTACGACGACCGAGCCTCCTACGAGCAGTACTTC. Its translation: CASSYDDRASYEQYF.

The genes are TRBV18 and TRBJ2-4; the D gene is possibly TRBD1 (6 bases). The V and J ends lost 5 bases and 4 bases respectively, with 9 bases between them. In germline, CDR1 is KGHSH, CDR2 LQKENI. CDR3 length: 13 amino acids. CDR3: CASSSTGKNIQYF. The CDR3 DNA sequence: TGTGCCAGCTCATCCACAGGGAAAAACATTCAGTACTTC. Based on the CDR3 plus reference TRBV18 and TRBJ2-4, the full variable domain is NAGVMQNPRHLVRRRGQEARLRCSPMKGHSHVYWYRQLPEEGLKFMVYLQKENIIDESGMPKERFSAEFPKEGPSILRIQQVVRGDSAAYFCASSSTGKNIQYFGAGTRLSVL.

The table lists this clonotype with a few counts. This rearrangement joins TRBV2 to TRBJ2-3; a weak D match, TRBD1 (6 bases). The V gene's germline CDR1 is SNHLY and CDR2 FYNNEI. The CDR3 contains 14 residues. V was pared by 7 bases and J by 0 bases, with 11 bases between. This CDR3 reads CASKGQSSTDTQYF. The CDR3, as DNA: TGTGCCAGCAAAGGACAGTCTAGCACAGATACGCAGTATTTT.

V is TRBV6-5 and J is TRBJ2-3; D not resolved. The CDR3 loop spans 14 amino acids. The germline V and J ends were trimmed by 2 bases and 1 base, with 7 bases remaining between them. Germline CDR1 is MNHEY and CDR2 is SVGAGI. The CDR3 DNA reads TGTGCCAGCAGTTACCTACGTGGCACAGATACGCAGTATTTT. Its translation is CASSYLRGTDTQYF.

This clonotype came up a few times. This chain links TRBV3-1 with TRBJ2-5; TRBD1 is a possible D gene (5 bases). The CDR3 consists of 16 residues. Germline CDR1 is LGHDT and CDR2 is YNNKEL (reference sequence). The ends were cut back, 3 bases at V and 3 bases at J, with 17 bases in the middle. In DNA, the CDR3 is TGTGCCAGCAGCCATAGACCCCCGAGACAGAAAGAGACCCAGTACTTC. Translated, it gives CASSHRPPRQKETQYF.

This clonotype was counted a few times. The chain uses TRBV6-5 and TRBJ2-6; unclear D gene. The CDR3 sequence is 16 residues long. The V end lost 1 base, the J end lost 0 bases, and 7 bases lay between the germline ends. Germline CDR1 and CDR2: MNHEY and SVGAGI. The CDR3 is CASSYWGSSGANVLTF. As DNA, the CDR3 is TGTGCCAGCAGTTACTGGGGTTCCTCTGGGGCCAACGTCCTGACTTTC.

This clonotype was observed a few times. The J gene is TRBJ1-2, the V gene TRBV7-3; 7 nucleotides match TRBD1. Trimming took 4 bases from V and 6 from J; bases not matched to a gene: 11. Germline V CDR1 and CDR2: SGHTA, FQGTGA. The CDR3 contains 15 residues. Here the CDR3 DNA reads TGTGCCAGCAGCTCCCGGACAGGAGATTTCCATGGCTACACCTTC. Translation gives CASSSRTGDFHGYTF.

V gene TRBV5-4 combines with J gene TRBJ1-2; tentatively, D is TRBD1 (5 bases). This CDR3 region has 14 residues. Germline V gene sequence: CDR1 SGHNT, CDR2 YYREEE (reference sequence). V was shortened by 1 base and J by 7 bases, with 14 bases between the two germline ends. The CDR3 is CASSLSGIRSGYTF. The CDR3 DNA reads TGTGCCAGCAGCTTGTCAGGGATTCGTTCTGGCTACACCTTC.

The rearrangement joins TRBV24-1 to TRBJ2-3; no clear D gene. V was pared by 4 bases and J by 5 bases, with 3 bases between. Germline V gives CDR1 KGHDR, CDR2 SFDVKD. The CDR3 is made up of 11 amino acids. CDR3 protein: CATSDRDTQYF. DNA of the CDR3: TGTGCCACCAGTGACCGAGATACGCAGTATTTT.